This T cell receptor beta chain was sequenced in a study of cytomegalovirus exposure and HLA in healthy donors. Findings and caveats of the study: A later analysis linked a missense variant in DCLRE1C to the trimming of TCR beta V and J genes. Reports described diagnosis of cytomegalovirus status by the classifier as highly specific and sensitive. Analysis performed later showed TCR beta chains linked to HLA being more clonally expanded than equally common others. In an earlier analysis, in approximately 570 donors, most V segments appeared productive either ~87% or ~30% of the time.

The PCR was carried out with 60 Vbeta primers and 13 Jbeta primers. The assay was immunoSEQ multiplex PCR, and TCRdb's table has in-frame clones only and misses some. This sample has roughly 140,000 clones, with over 75% found just once. CDR1 SGHTA and CDR2 FQGNSA come from the germline V gene. The CDR3 totals 15 residues. J lost 9 bases, V lost 5 bases, and 13 bases had no gene match. Note on this clone: Its antigen is not identified.

The source material was PBMCs. V gene TRBV7-2 combines with J gene TRBJ2-1; 7 bases line up with TRBD1. The clonotype originates from a man younger than 40 in good health and CMV-seropositive. The CDR3 DNA follows: TGTGCCAGCAGCACACAGGGGCTCCCAGAGGGTGAGCAGTTCTTC. It translates to CASSTQGLPEGEQFF.